This paragraph covers one T cell receptor (beta chain) sequence. This entry is derived from a study of blood T cell repertoires in COVID-19. Study-wide context: PBMCs, B-cell-depleted T cells, or T cells were the source of the cDNA or gDNA that made up the material.

Enrolled through a virtual design, the participants were between about 18 and 89 years of age and came from fewer than 30 US areas. Recovered status in Cohort 3 required two negative PCRs, clearance, or symptom resolution. Method: immunoSEQ multiplex PCR; TCRdb's copy keeps in-frame clones and lacks some. The sample shows under 200,000 clones, 82% of them seen only once. This clonotype originated in a man in his fifties or sixties who had recovered from COVID-19. The sample was PBMCs or T cells enriched from blood (not recorded which).

The CDR3 protein is CASASTRENQPQHF. The DNA of the CDR3 is TGTGCCAGTGCTTCTACCCGGGAGAATCAGCCCCAGCATTTT. The chain joins TRBV9 to TRBJ1-5; unclear D gene. Germline V gives CDR1 SGDLS, CDR2 YYNGEE. The CDR3 is 14 residues long. Trimming pared 8 bases from V and 4 bases from J, leaving 16 bases between.